This T cell receptor beta chain was profiled in a study of metastatic and nonmetastatic thyroid tumors. This clone qualifies as medium-sized. With MiXCR, TCRdb reprocessed the PCR reads. This sample has 25,000 to 40,000 clones, with 15% to 20% found just once. CDR1 is MNHNS and CDR2 is SASEGT in the germline V gene. J was trimmed by 8 bases and V by 6 bases; bases with no gene match: 9. The CDR3 has 13 residues. All patients were untreated before thyroid surgery. The receptor was derived from a female donor with papillary thyroid cancer or a benign thyroid nodule (not recorded which). Some clones in this sample may be carry-over from other donors' samples. The sample consisted of blood. The chain couples TRBV6-1 to TRBJ1-2; 7 positions match TRBD1. The CDR3 sequence is CASRPDRVGGYTF. The CDR3 coding sequence is TGTGCCAGCAGGCCAGACAGGGTAGGAGGCTACACCTTC.